The 22 T cell receptor beta chains below were found in one sample sequenced in a study of T cell responses to AZD1222 COVID-19 vaccine. Some clones are missing from TCRdb's copy, which holds only in-frame ones; the method was immunoSEQ multiplex PCR. Of about 140,000 clones in the sample, roughly 90% were seen once. This material consisted of peripheral blood, taken 28 days after the second AZD1222 dose. The receptors were sampled from an adult who received the AZD1222 COVID-19 vaccine.

This CDR3 is CASSTRQGLNTIYF. The CDR3 DNA reads as TGTGCCAGCAGCACTAGACAGGGCTTGAACACCATATATTTT. The V and J genes are TRBV7-9 and TRBJ1-3; 7 bases are a match to TRBD1. V shed 5 bases, J shed 7 bases, and the junction held 8 bases outside the gene matches. In germline, CDR1 is SEHNR, CDR2 FQNEAQ (reference sequence). This CDR3 contains 14 residues.

The CDR3 loop reads CASGLVFRLADYNEQFF. CDR3 bases: TGTGCTAGTGGTTTGGTATTTCGGCTAGCGGACTACAATGAGCAGTTCTTC. The chain joins TRBV12-5 to TRBJ2-1; 7 positions match TRBD2. CDR1 is LGHNT, CDR2 FRNRAP, per germline. The CDR3 is 17 amino acids. The V segment lost 0 bases and the J segment 3 bases; nucleotides outside the gene matches: 8.

The chain uses TRBV2 and TRBJ2-1, with TRBD1 matching 9 bases. The germline CDR1 and CDR2 sequences are SNHLY and FYNNEI. The trim removed 7 bases at V and 2 bases at J, leaving 12 bases unmatched. The CDR3 contains 17 residues. The CDR3 DNA reads as TGTGCCAGCATCCATCAGGAGACAGGGGGACCCTACAATGAGCAGTTCTTC. Amino acid sequence: CASIHQETGGPYNEQFF.

The rearrangement joins TRBV3-1 (or the pseudogene TRBV3-2) to TRBJ1-4; D is undetermined. The germline V gene encodes CDR1 LGHDT and CDR2 YNNKEL (reference sequence). The V gene lost 1 base and the J gene lost 8 bases, with 14 bases spanning the gap. The CDR3 is 15 amino acids. The CDR3 coding sequence is TGTGCCAGCAGCCAAGCAGGCAGCCTCCAGGAAAAACTGTTTTTT. Protein product: CASSQAGSLQEKLFF.

The chain has TRBV30 and TRBJ1-5; D gene unclear. Germline V gives CDR1 GTSNPN, CDR2 SVGIG (reference sequence). The CDR3 loop spans 13 amino acids. V was cut by 2 bases and J by 4 bases, with 9 bases left in between. In DNA form, the CDR3 reads TGTGCCTGGAGTCCTGGCCGGAATCAGCCCCAGCATTTT. It yields the protein CAWSPGRNQPQHF.

The J gene is TRBJ1-2, the V gene TRBV28; 8 nucleotides line up with TRBD1. V lost 5 bases, J lost 3 bases, and 5 bases stayed unmatched. The CDR3 covers 14 residues. Germline CDR1 is MDHEN and CDR2 is SYDVKM. CDR3 nucleotides: TGTGCCAGCAGTCGGGCAGGGGGCGACTATGGCTACACCTTC. Translating gives CASSRAGGDYGYTF.

V is TRBV14 and J is TRBJ1-1; 7 positions agree with TRBD1. The CDR3 has 13 amino acids. From germline, CDR1 is SGHDN and CDR2 FVKESK. J was trimmed by 7 bases and V by 2 bases; bases with no gene match: 4. CDR3 coding DNA: TGTGCCAGCAGCCAAACCCCAGGGGGTGAAGCTTTCTTT. The encoded protein is CASSQTPGGEAFF.

This chain links TRBV29-1 with TRBJ1-1, with a tentative D call TRBD1 (6 bases). CDR1 and CDR2 (germline): SQVTM, ANQGSEA. There are 15 residues in the CDR3. Trimming left V 4 bases short and J 0 bases short, with 15 bases between. CDR3 in amino acids: CSVGGPGQVNTEAFF. In nucleotides, the CDR3 is TGCAGCGTTGGCGGACCGGGACAAGTGAACACTGAAGCTTTCTTT.

This chain joins TRBV6-5 and TRBJ2-7; tentative D call: TRBD2 (6 bases). The CDR3 spans 14 residues. V was shortened by 6 bases and J by 6 bases, with 18 bases between the two germline ends. The germline V gene has CDR1 MNHEY and CDR2 SVGAGI. CDR3 nucleotide sequence: TGTGCCAGCAGCCCCCCACGCGGGGTAGGCGAGCAGTACTTC. Its translation: CASSPPRGVGEQYF.

V gene TRBV7-9 combines with J gene TRBJ1-1; D not certain. CDR3 length: 11 residues. Germline V lookup: CDR1 SEHNR, CDR2 FQNEAQ (reference sequence). The chain's CDR3 is CVQRESTEAFF. DNA for the CDR3: TGTGTGCAGAGGGAGAGTACTGAAGCTTTCTTT.

The chain uses TRBV28 and TRBJ2-7, with a possible D match to TRBD1 (6 bases). Germline CDR1 and CDR2: MDHEN and SYDVKM. Trimming took off 6 bases at V and 2 bases at J, with 8 bases between the two ends. The CDR3 consists of 12 residues. The CDR3 coding sequence is TGTGCCAGCAGCGACAGGCCCTACGAGCAGTACTTC. This encodes CASSDRPYEQYF.

This clone was observed a handful of times. The gene calls are TRBV5-1 and TRBJ1-4; 8 bases agree with TRBD1. Germline-derived CDR1 and CDR2 are SGHRS and YFSETQ. After removal of 6 bases from V and 0 bases from J, the junction contained 4 bases not matched to a gene. This CDR3 comprises 15 residues. The CDR3 reads CASNEQGATNEKLFF. CDR3 in DNA: TGCGCCAGCAACGAACAGGGGGCAACTAATGAAAAACTGTTTTTT.

The chain recombines TRBV6-5 with TRBJ1-1; D is possibly TRBD1 (6 bases). V shed 5 bases and J shed 11 bases, with 15 bases lying between them. Germline V gives CDR1 MNHEY, CDR2 SVGAGI. This CDR3 is built from 12 residues. The CDR3 spells CASSPQGREAFF. The DNA of the CDR3 is TGTGCCAGCAGTCCCCAGGGGAGGGAGGCTTTCTTT.

This clone has more than one count but fewer than ten. The V and J genes are TRBV6-5 and TRBJ1-5, with D unresolved. Looked up from germline, CDR1 is MNHEY and CDR2 is SVGAGI. CDR3 length: 13 residues. Trimming stripped 5 bases from V and 6 bases from J, with 11 bases between. CDR3 DNA: TGTGCCAGCAGTAGAACAAACGGTCAGCCCCAGCATTTT. Encoded protein: CASSRTNGQPQHF.

The rearrangement joins TRBV7-9 to TRBJ1-1; TRBD1 aligns across 11 bases. Germline values: CDR1 SEHNR, CDR2 FQNEAQ (reference sequence). Unmatched junction bases numbered 10, after V lost 2 bases and J lost 2 bases. CDR3 length equals 18 residues. CDR3 residues: CASSLYGQGAEYNTEAFF. The CDR3 nucleotides read TGTGCCAGCAGCTTATATGGACAGGGGGCCGAATATAACACTGAAGCTTTCTTT.

Concerning this clone: A junction end diverges from the germline sequence, so it may reflect a read error. J is TRBJ2-1 and V is TRBV19, with TRBD2 matching 8 bases. From germline, CDR1 is LNHDA and CDR2 SQIVND (reference sequence). The CDR3 covers 17 residues. In DNA form, the CDR3 reads TGTACCAGTAGTCAAACCGCAGCGGGAGCGTCCTACAATGAGCAGTTCTTC. Translating gives CTSSQTAAGASYNEQFF.

CDR3 in DNA: TGTGCCAGCAGCGCTGGACTAGCGGGAGGAAACACCGGGGAGCTGTTTTTT. It encodes CASSAGLAGGNTGELFF. The chain is built from TRBV9 and TRBJ2-2; 14 bases fit TRBD2. This CDR3 has 17 amino acids. Trimming cost V 3 bases and J 2 bases; bases outside gene matches: 3. CDR1 is SGDLS and CDR2 is YYNGEE in the germline V gene.

This clone has just one count. The chain is built from TRBV7-9 and TRBJ2-3, with 12 bases that match TRBD2. Germline CDR1 and CDR2: SEHNR and FQNEAQ (reference sequence). J was trimmed by 5 bases and V by 7 bases; bases with no gene match: 1. This CDR3 comprises 13 residues. CDR3 coding DNA: TGTGCCAGCACGACTAGCGGGAGAGATACGCAGTATTTT. Residues: CASTTSGRDTQYF.

J is TRBJ1-1 and V is TRBV27, with D unresolved. The V and J ends lost 5 bases and 4 bases respectively, with 11 bases between them. Germline CDR1 is MNHEY and CDR2 is SMNVEV (reference sequence). The CDR3 length is 13 residues. CDR3 amino acids: CASSVQVGTEAFF. CDR3 in DNA: TGTGCCAGCAGTGTGCAGGTGGGCACTGAAGCTTTCTTT.

This sequence joins TRBV5-1 and TRBJ2-1; 8 bases agree with TRBD1. This CDR3 is built from 15 residues. The V gene's germline CDR1 is SGHRS and CDR2 YFSETQ. Losses at the gene ends were 3 bases for V and 3 bases for J; bases not matched to a gene: 5. In DNA form, the CDR3 reads TGCGCCAGCAGCTCCGGGACAGGAAGCTACAATGAGCAGTTCTTC. Its protein product is CASSSGTGSYNEQFF.

The J gene is TRBJ1-2, the V gene TRBV6-6, with unresolved D. Deletions cut 4 bases from V and 0 bases from J, with 12 bases between. The CDR3 spans 15 residues. Germline loops: CDR1 MNHNY, CDR2 SVGAGI (reference sequence). CDR3 in amino acids: CASSSWTEANYGYTF. The CDR3 coding sequence is TGTGCCAGCAGTTCGTGGACTGAGGCTAACTATGGCTACACCTTC.

V and J are TRBV11-2 and TRBJ2-3, with 8 bases that match TRBD2. The V gene's germline CDR1 is SGHAT and CDR2 FQNNGV. The CDR3 loop spans 16 amino acids. V gave up 8 bases and J gave up 4 bases; unmatched junction bases: 14. The chain's CDR3 is CASSTVRGGHADTQYF. CDR3 bases: TGTGCCAGCTCCACCGTCCGGGGGGGGCATGCAGATACGCAGTATTTT. The whole variable domain, remainder taken from reference TRBV11-2 and TRBJ2-3, is EAGVAQSPRYKIIEKRQSVAFWCNPISGHATLYWYQQILGQGPKLLIQFQNNGVVDDSQLPKDRFSAERLKGVDSTLKIQPAKLEDSAVYLCASSTVRGGHADTQYFGPGTRLTVL.